Sequencing of this T cell receptor beta chain was carried out in a study of OX40 agonist ivuxolimab in advanced cancers. For the wider study: Ivuxolimab was an agonistic, fully human IgG2 monoclonal antibody directed against OX40 (CD134), a costimulatory receptor. Peripheral TCRbeta sequencing aimed to test whether ivuxolimab altered TCR sequence diversity and caused clonal T-cell expansion. Intravenous ivuxolimab was administered to patients every 2 weeks at six dose levels: 0.01, 0.1, 0.3, 1.5, 3 and 10 mg/kg. The paper covers the monotherapy dose-escalation part of the phase I ivuxolimab trial, which included N ≈ 50 patients. Of the approximately 50 dose-escalation patients, hepatocellular carcinoma was present in roughly 19, melanoma in roughly 15, renal cell carcinoma in 9 and head and neck cancer in 9. Partial responses were achieved by three dose-escalation patients, of whom one had hepatocellular carcinoma and two had cutaneous melanoma. In the dose-escalation cohort, 82.7% of patients were male, and the mean age was roughly 60 years, with a range of roughly 20 to 80. Patients were allowed to have had prior anti-PD-1, anti-PD-L1 or anti-CTLA-4 therapy, and around 40% of the dose-escalation patients had previously received checkpoint inhibitors. Overall results and qualifications from the work: In the 0.1-3.0 mg/kg groups, partial responders were among the patients with the lowest normalized peripheral clonal expansion, particularly in CD8+ T cells. On average, CD8+ T cells showed more expanded clones than CD4+ T cells after ivuxolimab. Which antigens the clonally expanded peripheral T cells were specific for was not determined. At doses of 0.1 to 3.0 mg/kg, clonal expansion of both CD4+ and CD8+ blood T cells was observed from baseline to week 6. Low levels of normalized T-cell clonal expansion were also shown by some nonresponding patients.

The trial excluded patients who had a history of autoimmune disease or who were on systemic immunosuppression. Peripheral blood for TCR sequencing was collected from all dose cohorts at baseline, on cycle 4 day 1, and on cycle 7 day 1. The samples were taken from a phase I, first-in-human, multicenter, open-label dose-escalation trial of ivuxolimab. Adults with locally advanced or metastatic melanoma, renal cell carcinoma, hepatocellular carcinoma or head and neck squamous cell carcinoma were enrolled in the trial. Before TCR sequencing, CD4+ T cells and CD8+ T cells were sorted from peripheral blood as separate populations. Regarding this clone: What antigen it recognizes has not been identified. No quality values exist for individual bases; no much larger clone is one base distant.

To sequence the TCRbeta CDR3 region, genomic DNA was isolated from the sorted cells. TCRbeta CDR3 regions were sequenced using the immunoSEQ Assay. What TCRdb holds here is the immuneACCESS table cut down to in-frame rearrangements. Part of the clones is not present; checked against another copy, under half of the missing clones reflect an unresolved V gene, and the others are unexplained. In this sample the table shows more than 70,000 clones, roughly 81% of which occur a single time. The top ten constitute 20% to 25% of the sample. The CDR3 numbers 17 residues from cysteine through phenylalanine. Only the CDR3 part of the read is kept: 51 bases, read in frame from the first base. V gives up 2 bases and J gives up 0 bases, and the segment between their germline ends measures 14 bases. CDR1 and CDR2 are drawn from the germline V gene: SGHDT, YYEEEE.

The specimen was CD4+ or CD8+ T cells sorted from blood, collected in a trial of the OX40 agonist ivuxolimab. The receptor chain draws on TRBV5-6 and TRBJ2-2, with a tentative D gene TRBD1 over 6 matching bases. The sequence came from an adult with an advanced solid tumor such as melanoma, head and neck, liver or kidney cancer. The CDR3 region has the sequence CASSLFRDTTNTGELFF. The nucleotide sequence reads TGTGCCAGCAGCTTATTCCGGGACACCACGAACACCGGGGAGCTGTTTTTT. Beyond the CDR3, the reference TRBV5-6 and TRBJ2-2 genes provide the residues; the full variable domain reads: DAGVTQSPTHLIKTRGQQVTLRCSPKSGHDTVSWYQQALGQGPQFIFQYYEEEERQRGNFPDRFSGHQFPNYSSELNVNALLLGDSALYLCASSLFRDTTNTGELFFGEGSRLTVL.